This T cell receptor (beta chain) was recovered during a study of breast tumors, draining lymph nodes, adjacent tissues. This CDR3 comprises 15 residues. V was pared by 5 bases and J by 7 bases, with 20 bases between. The germline V gene has CDR1 SGHAT and CDR2 FQNNGV. TCRdb redid the calling of the multiplex PCR reads with MiXCR, one entry per CDR3 protein. The sample has around 15,000 distinct CDR3 sequences, roughly 52% seen once. This clonotype was seen ten or more times. Its antigen remains unidentified. Study-level results: That most tumor T cells come from lymph nodes remained unproven. The data were judged consistent with most tumor T cells coming from lymph node and expanding in tumor. Tumor repertoires ranked between lymph nodes and nontumor tissue in diversity, with V and J gene preferences. Luminal-like breast cancer showed significantly higher tumor–nontumor repertoire similarity than basal-like.

The rearrangement joins TRBV11-2 to TRBJ2-5; no reliable D call. This TCR came from a female donor with breast cancer. Some clones in this sample may be carry-over from other donors' samples. Source material: tumor-adjacent breast tissue. CDR3 residues: CASSAMIDALGTQYF. The DNA for the CDR3 is TGTGCCAGCAGCGCGATGATCGACGCCCTTGGGACCCAGTACTTC. Full variable domain (missing parts from reference TRBV11-2 and TRBJ2-5): EAGVAQSPRYKIIEKRQSVAFWCNPISGHATLYWYQQILGQGPKLLIQFQNNGVVDDSQLPKDRFSAERLKGVDSTLKIQPAKLEDSAVYLCASSAMIDALGTQYFGPGTRLLVL.